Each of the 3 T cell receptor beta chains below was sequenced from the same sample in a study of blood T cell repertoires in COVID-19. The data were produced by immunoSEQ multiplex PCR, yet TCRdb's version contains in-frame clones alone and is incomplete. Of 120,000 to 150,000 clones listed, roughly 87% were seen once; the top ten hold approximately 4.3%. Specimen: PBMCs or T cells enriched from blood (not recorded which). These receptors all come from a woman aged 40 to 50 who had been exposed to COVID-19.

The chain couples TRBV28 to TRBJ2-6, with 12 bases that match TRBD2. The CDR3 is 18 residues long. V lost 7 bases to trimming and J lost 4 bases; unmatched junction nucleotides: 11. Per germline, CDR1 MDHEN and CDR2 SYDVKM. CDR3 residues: CASIDGLAGWSGANVLTF. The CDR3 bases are TGTGCCAGCATCGATGGACTAGCGGGGTGGTCCGGGGCCAACGTCCTGACTTTC.

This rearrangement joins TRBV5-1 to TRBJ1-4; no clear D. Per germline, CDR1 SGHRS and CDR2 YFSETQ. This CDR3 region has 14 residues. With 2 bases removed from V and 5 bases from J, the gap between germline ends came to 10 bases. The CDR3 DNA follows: TGCGCCAGCAGCTTCTCCAGTCCCAATGAAAAACTGTTTTTT. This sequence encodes CASSFSSPNEKLFF.

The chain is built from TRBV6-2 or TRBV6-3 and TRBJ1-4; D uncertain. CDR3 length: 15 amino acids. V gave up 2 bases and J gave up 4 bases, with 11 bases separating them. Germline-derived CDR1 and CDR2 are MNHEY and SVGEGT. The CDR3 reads CASSYDADFNEKLFF. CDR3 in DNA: TGTGCCAGCAGTTACGACGCGGACTTTAATGAAAAACTGTTTTTT.